The 20 T cell receptor beta chains in this list originate from one sample, sequenced in a study of blood T cell repertoires in COVID-19. Assay: immunoSEQ multiplex PCR; the TCRdb copy retains only in-frame clones and omits some. The table lists tens of thousands of clones, more than 75% of them singletons. The sample consisted of peripheral blood. These receptors came from a woman of 80 years or more with acute or convalescent COVID-19.

The chain joins TRBV25-1 to TRBJ1-4; 7 positions agree with TRBD1. This CDR3 contains 16 residues. J gave up 4 bases and V 4 bases, and 9 bases lay outside the gene matches. Germline CDR1 and CDR2: MGHDK and SYGVNS. In DNA form, the CDR3 reads TGTGCCAGCAGTGGACAGGGTGGGGGGTTTAATGAAAAACTGTTTTTT. This encodes CASSGQGGGFNEKLFF.

The chain has TRBV19 and TRBJ1-5; D unresolved. Germline V gene sequence: CDR1 LNHDA, CDR2 SQIVND (reference sequence). The CDR3 totals 13 residues. The V end lost 3 bases, the J end lost 3 bases, and 6 bases lay between the germline ends. Here the CDR3 DNA reads TGTGCCAGTAGTATGGAGGTCAATCAGCCCCAGCATTTT. Encoded protein: CASSMEVNQPQHF.

This chain links TRBV6-1 with TRBJ2-2, with a tentative D call TRBD1 (5 bases). CDR1 and CDR2 from the germline V gene are MNHNS and SASEGT. Trimming took off 2 bases at V and 4 bases at J, with 8 bases between the two ends. CDR3 size: 14 residues. The CDR3 DNA is TGTGCCAGCAGTGAAAGGGGCCCCACCGGGGAGCTGTTTTTT. It yields the protein CASSERGPTGELFF.

The chain has TRBV9 and TRBJ2-3; D is perhaps TRBD2 (7 bases). Between the trimmed V and J ends, which lost 4 bases and 3 bases, there was a span of 15 bases. Germline V gene data show CDR1 as SGDLS and CDR2 as YYNGEE. The CDR3 loop spans 15 amino acids. This CDR3 is CASSLTGRETDTQYF. Written as DNA, the CDR3 is TGTGCCAGCAGCCTTACAGGGAGGGAGACAGATACGCAGTATTTT.

The chain employs TRBV11-2 and TRBJ1-2; tentatively, D is TRBD1 (6 bases). The germline V gene has CDR1 SGHAT and CDR2 FQNNGV. V was cut by 0 bases and J by 4 bases, with 12 bases left in between. The CDR3 runs to 15 residues. CDR3 protein: CASSLDRGGPYGYTF. The CDR3 DNA is TGTGCCAGCAGCTTAGATAGGGGGGGACCCTATGGCTACACCTTC.

The rearrangement links TRBV28 to TRBJ1-3; D remains ambiguous. The CDR3 contains 15 residues. Germline V CDR1 and CDR2: MDHEN, SYDVKM. V shed 8 bases and J shed 0 bases, with 14 bases lying between them. DNA for the CDR3: TGTGCCAGCCGCACCAACAACCTCTCTGGAAACACCATATATTTT. As protein: CASRTNNLSGNTIYF. Filled out from reference TRBV28 and TRBJ1-3, the complete variable domain reads DVKVTQSSRYLVKRTGEKVFLECVQDMDHENMFWYRQDPGLGLRLIYFSYDVKMKEKGDIPEGYSVSREKKERFSLILESASTNQTSMYLCASRTNNLSGNTIYFGEGSWLTVV.

V and J are TRBV5-1 and TRBJ2-3, with TRBD2 as a possible D gene (5 bases). Trimming removed 2 bases from V and 0 bases from J, with 10 bases in between. Germline V gene sequence: CDR1 SGHRS, CDR2 YFSETQ. The CDR3 runs to 15 residues. CDR3 bases: TGCGCCAGCAGCTTCGGGGTTCCTAGCACAGATACGCAGTATTTT. Translating it yields CASSFGVPSTDTQYF. Looking up the rest from reference TRBV5-1 and TRBJ2-3 gives the full variable domain: KAGVTQTPRYLIKTRGQQVTLSCSPISGHRSVSWYQQTPGQGLQFLFEYFSETQRNKGNFPGRFSGRQFSNSRSEMNVSTLELGDSALYLCASSFGVPSTDTQYFGPGTRLTVL.

The sample holds one count of this clone. This chain joins TRBV14 and TRBJ2-3; TRBD2 agrees at 12 bases. Germline V gene lookup returns CDR1 SGHDN and CDR2 FVKESK. The CDR3 contains 16 residues. The J segment lost 6 bases and the V segment lost 2 bases, leaving 6 bases of the junction unmatched. CDR3 loop: CASSQRTSGVRDTQYF. In DNA, the CDR3 is TGTGCCAGCAGCCAAAGGACTAGCGGGGTACGGGATACGCAGTATTTT.

The rearrangement links TRBV24-1 to TRBJ2-1, with TRBD1 matching 9 bases. Per germline, CDR1 KGHDR and CDR2 SFDVKD. The CDR3 is made up of 16 amino acids. V lost 4 bases and J lost 5; bases outside the gene matches: 8. CDR3 in DNA: TGTGCCACCAGTGAGACCCACAGGGGGCAGGACAATGAGCAGTTCTTC. Its protein product is CATSETHRGQDNEQFF.

This chain uses TRBV5-1 with TRBJ2-3; 8 nucleotides line up with TRBD2. V shed 0 bases, J shed 1 base, and the junction held 4 bases outside the gene matches. This CDR3 has 16 amino acids. Germline V gene lookup returns CDR1 SGHRS and CDR2 YFSETQ. The CDR3 region has the DNA TGCGCCAGCAGCTTGGAAGGTAGCGGGGGCACAGATACGCAGTATTTT. Translation gives CASSLEGSGGTDTQYF. The full variable domain, with the rest looked up from reference TRBV5-1 and TRBJ2-3, is KAGVTQTPRYLIKTRGQQVTLSCSPISGHRSVSWYQQTPGQGLQFLFEYFSETQRNKGNFPGRFSGRQFSNSRSEMNVSTLELGDSALYLCASSLEGSGGTDTQYFGPGTRLTVL.

The chain joins TRBV7-8 to TRBJ1-2; 7 positions match TRBD1. The V gene's germline CDR1 is SGHVS and CDR2 FQNEAQ. This CDR3 has 18 amino acids. The V segment lost 5 bases and the J segment 3 bases; nucleotides outside the gene matches: 18. The CDR3, as DNA: TGTGCCAGCAGCCACACGTGGACCGTCCGCGGGACAGACTATGGCTACACCTTC. It is translated as CASSHTWTVRGTDYGYTF.

The rearrangement links TRBV5-8 to TRBJ2-4, with D possibly being TRBD1 (6 bases). V lost 0 bases and J 6 bases, leaving 10 bases between the germline ends. This CDR3 is built from 14 residues. Germline V lookup: CDR1 SGHTS, CDR2 YDEGEE. CDR3 residues: CASSLDQGPNIQYF. CDR3 DNA sequence: TGTGCCAGCAGCTTGGATCAGGGGCCAAACATTCAGTACTTC.

The V call is TRBV5-1, the J call TRBJ2-1; 13 bases are shared with TRBD2. V lost 3 bases and J lost 4; bases outside the gene matches: 7. CDR3 size: 17 residues. CDR1 and CDR2 (germline): SGHRS, YFSETQ. CDR3 sequence reads: CASSSGLAGDKYNEQFF. Here the CDR3 DNA reads TGCGCCAGCAGCTCTGGACTAGCGGGGGATAAATACAATGAGCAGTTCTTC.

The rearrangement links TRBV6-5 to TRBJ2-7; TRBD2 agrees at 7 bases. CDR1 is MNHEY and CDR2 is SVGAGI in the germline V gene. This CDR3 is 14 amino acids long. The ends lost 8 bases at V and 0 bases at J; junction bases unmatched: 7. The CDR3 sequence: CASRRGSPSYEQYF. CDR3 nucleotide sequence: TGTGCCAGCCGTCGCGGGAGCCCCTCCTACGAGCAGTACTTC.

The V call is TRBV6-5, the J call TRBJ2-6; D possibly corresponds to TRBD2 (6 bases). The CDR3 runs 16 residues. Trimming shortened V by 3 bases and J by 4 bases, and 13 bases separated the two germline ends. CDR1 is MNHEY, CDR2 SVGAGI, per germline. CDR3 DNA sequence: TGTGCCAGCAGTTATAGTTGGACTACCGGGGCCAACGTCCTGACTTTC. The encoded protein is CASSYSWTTGANVLTF.

The chain couples TRBV5-6 to TRBJ2-2; TRBD2 aligns across 9 bases. In germline, CDR1 is SGHDT, CDR2 YYEEEE. Losses at the gene ends were 0 bases for V and 0 bases for J; bases not matched to a gene: 6. The CDR3 consists of 18 residues. The CDR3 sequence is CASSLGDIAGANTGELFF. The CDR3 bases are TGTGCCAGCAGCTTGGGTGATATAGCGGGGGCGAACACCGGGGAGCTGTTTTTT.

The chain uses TRBV20-1 and TRBJ2-5; 8 nucleotides line up with TRBD2. Trimming cost V 6 bases and J 5 bases; bases outside gene matches: 2. This CDR3 comprises 11 residues. Germline CDR1 and CDR2: DFQATT and SNEGSKA (reference sequence). CDR3 coding DNA: TGCAGTGCCGGGGGGGTGGAGACCCAGTACTTC. Its translation: CSAGGVETQYF.

The chain is built from TRBV20-1 and TRBJ2-2; 9 bases line up with TRBD2. Germline CDR1 is DFQATT and CDR2 is SNEGSKA (reference sequence). The CDR3 covers 17 residues. The junction had 12 bases not matched to a gene; V was cut back by 3 bases and J by 4 bases. The CDR3: CSASLAGNQFGTGELFF. In nucleotides, the CDR3 is TGCAGTGCTAGTCTAGCGGGGAACCAATTCGGCACCGGGGAGCTGTTTTTT.

This chain uses TRBV29-1 with TRBJ2-2, with a possible D match to TRBD2 (6 bases). The V end lost 3 bases, the J end lost 4 bases, and 6 bases lay between the germline ends. The CDR3 sequence is 12 residues long. From germline, CDR1 is SQVTM and CDR2 ANQGSEA. CDR3 amino acids: CSVDGGTGELFF. CDR3 nucleotides: TGCAGCGTTGACGGGGGCACCGGGGAGCTGTTTTTT.

This chain's CDR3 is CASSPRLAERSGELFF. CDR3 nucleotide sequence: TGTGCCAGCAGCCCACGACTAGCGGAGCGCTCCGGGGAGCTGTTTTTT. The chain uses TRBV7-8 and TRBJ2-2; 9 nucleotides agree with TRBD2. Trimming took 5 bases from V and 6 from J; bases not matched to a gene: 10. The CDR3 loop spans 16 amino acids. Per germline, CDR1 SGHVS and CDR2 FQNEAQ.